The 29 T cell receptor beta chains presented below share a single source sample, sequenced in a study of PD-1 blockade in classical Hodgkin lymphoma. Time point here: cycle 4 day 1 (C4D1), after 5 to 7 weeks of nivolumab. No patient escaped relapse after autologous stem cell transplantation, and brentuximab vedotin exposure varied. The assay was immunoSEQ multiplex PCR, and TCRdb's table has in-frame clones only and misses some. The table lists 41,000 or so clones, roughly two thirds of them singletons. Specimen: peripheral blood mononuclear cells (PBMCs), collected before the fourth cycle of nivolumab. The source is a human donor with classical Hodgkin lymphoma.

The table lists this clone with a few counts. The chain links TRBV14 to TRBJ1-3; D is uncertain. CDR3 length equals 14 residues. The germline V gene encodes CDR1 SGHDN and CDR2 FVKESK. Trimming removed 0 bases at V and 4 bases at J, with 7 bases between. This CDR3 is CASSQDLWGNTIYF. The DNA for the CDR3 is TGTGCCAGCAGCCAAGATCTATGGGGAAACACCATATATTTT.

The V call is TRBV27, the J call TRBJ1-6; D remains unclear. V shed 4 bases and J shed 14 bases, with 15 bases lying between them. Germline CDR1 MNHEY, CDR2 SMNVEV (reference sequence). This CDR3 contains 13 residues. The CDR3 DNA is TGTGCCAGCAGTTCGTATCCGCCGTCTTCCCTCCACTTT. It encodes CASSSYPPSSLHF.

This sequence joins TRBV4-3 and TRBJ2-2, with 8 bases that match TRBD2. Germline V lookup: CDR1 LGHNA, CDR2 YSLEER. This CDR3 is built from 16 residues. V dropped 4 bases and J dropped 2; count of bases not matched to a gene: 6. The CDR3 here is CASSPRGERNTGELFF. The CDR3, as DNA: TGCGCCAGCAGCCCGCGGGGGGAAAGAAACACCGGGGAGCTGTTTTTT.

The V and J genes are TRBV28 and TRBJ2-3, with D possibly being TRBD1 (6 bases). CDR1 and CDR2 from the germline V gene are MDHEN and SYDVKM. V dropped 5 bases and J dropped 0 bases, with 9 bases sitting between them. The CDR3 runs to 14 residues. CDR3 amino acids: CASSGGRSTDTQYF. CDR3 nucleotide sequence: TGTGCCAGCAGTGGGGGCCGGAGCACAGATACGCAGTATTTT. Full variable domain (remainder filled in from reference TRBV28 and TRBJ2-3): DVKVTQSSRYLVKRTGEKVFLECVQDMDHENMFWYRQDPGLGLRLIYFSYDVKMKEKGDIPEGYSVSREKKERFSLILESASTNQTSMYLCASSGGRSTDTQYFGPGTRLTVL.

This chain links TRBV9 with TRBJ2-7; TRBD1 or TRBD2 may be the D gene (5 bases each). The germline gives CDR1 SGDLS, CDR2 YYNGEE. V lost 0 bases, J lost 2 bases, and 12 bases lay in between. This CDR3 region has 15 residues. CDR3 region: CASSVAPGTTYEQYF. In DNA form, the CDR3 reads TGTGCCAGCAGCGTAGCTCCAGGGACGACCTACGAGCAGTACTTC.

The chain has TRBV7-2 and TRBJ2-2; D may be TRBD1 (6 bases). V was shortened by 2 bases and J by 5 bases, with 15 bases between the two germline ends. Germline loops: CDR1 SGHTA, CDR2 FQGNSA. This CDR3 region has 16 residues. CDR3 DNA: TGTGCCAGCAGCTTAACCCGGACAGTAACAACCGGGGAGCTGTTTTTT. Residues: CASSLTRTVTTGELFF. Together with reference TRBV7-2 and TRBJ2-2, the CDR3 gives the full variable domain: GAGVSQSPSNKVTEKGKDVELRCDPISGHTALYWYRQSLGQGLEFLIYFQGNSAPDKSGLPSDRFSAERTGGSVSTLTIQRTQQEDSAVYLCASSLTRTVTTGELFFGEGSRLTVL.

V is TRBV4-3 and J is TRBJ2-7; TRBD1 matches 7 bases. The CDR3 runs to 15 residues. V dropped 4 bases and J dropped 3; count of bases not matched to a gene: 9. Per the germline V gene, CDR1 is LGHNA and CDR2 is YSLEER. CDR3 nucleotide sequence: TGCGCCAGCAGCCCCTTCCCAGGGGGACACTACGAGCAGTACTTC. Amino acid sequence: CASSPFPGGHYEQYF.

The V gene is TRBV14, the J gene TRBJ2-5; no firm D call. V lost 1 base, J lost 5 bases, and 20 bases lay in between. Germline loops: CDR1 SGHDN, CDR2 FVKESK. This CDR3 is 17 amino acids long. Here the CDR3 DNA reads TGTGCCAGCAGCCAAGCCCTCCGAGAGGATAATTGGGAGACCCAGTACTTC. It codes for CASSQALREDNWETQYF.

The rearrangement links TRBV28 to TRBJ2-7, with 7 bases fitting TRBD1. V lost 9 bases, J lost 3 bases, and 5 bases stayed unmatched. From germline, CDR1 is MDHEN and CDR2 SYDVKM. This CDR3 is 12 amino acids long. The DNA of the CDR3 is TGTGCCAGTGTGACAGGGAGCTACGAGCAGTACTTC. Amino acids: CASVTGSYEQYF.

The chain has TRBV27 and TRBJ2-7; D tentatively fits TRBD1 or TRBD2 (5 bases each). The germline CDR1 and CDR2 sequences are MNHEY and SMNVEV (reference sequence). The V end lost 5 bases, the J end lost 2 bases, and 16 bases lay between the germline ends. CDR3 size: 15 residues. CDR3 amino acids: CASSLIGDRTYEQYF. In DNA form, the CDR3 reads TGTGCCAGCAGTCTCATCGGGGACCGAACCTACGAGCAGTACTTC.

The chain combines TRBV4-1 with TRBJ1-5; D is unclear. CDR3 length: 16 amino acids. CDR1 is MGHRA, CDR2 YSYEKL, per germline. Between the trimmed V and J ends, which lost 0 bases and 0 bases, there was a span of 9 bases. The CDR3 protein is CASSQEGRYSNQPQHF. The CDR3 nucleotides are TGCGCCAGCAGCCAAGAAGGACGGTATAGCAATCAGCCCCAGCATTTT.

V is TRBV5-1 and J is TRBJ2-7; weak D call: TRBD1 (5 bases). The V gene lost 4 bases and the J gene lost 0 bases, with 14 bases spanning the gap. This CDR3 region has 15 residues. CDR1 and CDR2 from the germline V gene are SGHRS and YFSETQ. The CDR3 loop reads CASSNIDRGSYEQYF. CDR3 sequence (DNA): TGCGCCAGCAGCAACATCGACAGAGGCTCCTACGAGCAGTACTTC.

The CDR3 loop reads CATSRVRQGYRVDQPQHF. CDR3 nucleotides: TGTGCCACCAGCAGAGTCAGACAGGGGTATAGAGTCGATCAGCCCCAGCATTTT. The chain links TRBV15 to TRBJ1-5; 8 positions match TRBD1. Germline trimming cut 1 base from V and 5 bases from J; bases unmatched to any gene: 13. CDR3 length: 18 amino acids. Germline assignment: CDR1 LNHNV and CDR2 YYDKDF (reference sequence).

The table lists this clone with a few counts. The chain has TRBV6-5 and TRBJ2-3; D might be TRBD1 (6 bases). This CDR3 has 15 amino acids. V was clipped by 8 bases and J by 3 bases, with 18 bases between them. The germline CDR1 and CDR2 sequences are MNHEY and SVGAGI. Here the CDR3 DNA reads TGTGCCAGCCGTTCGCGCGGCAGGGGAACAGATACGCAGTATTTT. Translation gives CASRSRGRGTDTQYF.

The chain employs TRBV2 and TRBJ1-2, with 10 positions matching TRBD1. Germline CDR1 reads SNHLY; CDR2 reads FYNNEI. This CDR3 has 15 amino acids. V shed 6 bases, J shed 4 bases, and the junction held 8 bases outside the gene matches. This CDR3 reads CASREKTGGLYGYTF. For the CDR3, the DNA is TGTGCCAGCAGAGAAAAGACAGGGGGCCTCTATGGCTACACCTTC. The full variable domain, completed using reference TRBV2 and TRBJ1-2, is EPEVTQTPSHQVTQMGQEVILRCVPISNHLYFYWYRQILGQKVEFLVSFYNNEISEKSEIFDDQFSVERPDGSNFTLKIRSTKLEDSAMYFCASREKTGGLYGYTFGSGTRLTVV.

The gene calls are TRBV7-9 and TRBJ1-1, with a weak D call TRBD1 (6 bases). Germline V CDR1 and CDR2: SEHNR, FQNEAQ (reference sequence). The V end was cut by 3 bases, the J end by 3 bases, with 11 bases between. This CDR3 region has 14 residues. CDR3: CASSLGEGDTEAFF. DNA of the CDR3: TGTGCCAGCAGCTTGGGGGAGGGGGACACTGAAGCTTTCTTT.

This clone was counted only a few times. V usage is TRBV7-6 and J usage is TRBJ2-3, with 7 nucleotides matching TRBD1. This CDR3 has 15 residues. Per germline, CDR1 SGHVS and CDR2 FNYEAQ. V was clipped by 5 bases and J by 0 bases; unmatched bases: 5. The CDR3 loop reads CASSPTGISTDTQYF. The DNA for the CDR3 is TGTGCCAGCAGCCCGACAGGGATTAGCACAGATACGCAGTATTTT.

This sequence joins TRBV5-4 and TRBJ2-3; TRBD1 agrees at 8 bases. J was trimmed by 4 bases and V by 3 bases; bases with no gene match: 7. The length of the CDR3 is 15 residues. The germline V gene has CDR1 SGHNT and CDR2 YYREEE (reference sequence). The CDR3 loop is CASSSQGAHADTQYF. The CDR3 DNA is TGTGCCAGCAGCTCTCAGGGGGCGCATGCAGATACGCAGTATTTT.

The rearrangement joins TRBV9 to TRBJ2-1; D might be TRBD2 (6 bases). V lost 0 bases and J 8 bases, leaving 6 bases between the germline ends. The CDR3 runs to 12 residues. Germline values: CDR1 SGDLS, CDR2 YYNGEE. This CDR3 is CASSVGGDEQFF. In DNA form, the CDR3 reads TGTGCCAGCAGCGTAGGGGGGGATGAGCAGTTCTTC.

The V gene is TRBV20-1, the J gene TRBJ2-7; D not certain. This CDR3 is 10 amino acids long. V lost 5 bases and J lost 9, with 11 bases in between. Germline V gene lookup returns CDR1 DFQATT and CDR2 SNEGSKA (reference sequence). The CDR3 here is CSAAINRQYF. As DNA, the CDR3 is TGCAGTGCTGCAATTAACCGGCAGTACTTC.

This clone appeared many times. The genes are TRBV6-1 and TRBJ1-1; 7 bases match TRBD1. CDR3 length: 13 amino acids. V lost 4 bases to trimming and J lost 7 bases; unmatched junction nucleotides: 6. Germline CDR1 and CDR2: MNHNS and SASEGT. The CDR3: CASSVTGPLEAFF. CDR3 nucleotides: TGTGCCAGCAGTGTGACAGGGCCCCTTGAAGCTTTCTTT.

This clone was counted a few times. This chain links TRBV6-5 with TRBJ2-3; TRBD2 might be the D (6 bases). CDR1 and CDR2 (germline): MNHEY, SVGAGI. The CDR3 loop spans 14 amino acids. The V and J ends lost 4 bases and 4 bases respectively, with 12 bases between them. In DNA form, the CDR3 reads TGTGCCAGCAGTTCGGGACTTTCGGCAGATACGCAGTATTTT. As protein: CASSSGLSADTQYF.

The chain has TRBV15 and TRBJ1-1; tentative D call: TRBD1 (5 bases). Germline V gene lookup returns CDR1 LNHNV and CDR2 YYDKDF (reference sequence). There are 14 residues in the CDR3. Between the trimmed V and J ends, which lost 1 base and 3 bases, there was a span of 9 bases. CDR3 amino acids: CATSRAVGDTEAFF. Here the CDR3 DNA reads TGTGCCACCAGCAGAGCGGTGGGGGACACTGAAGCTTTCTTT.

This clone showed up just a few times. The CDR3 sequence: CASQGLNTEAFF. DNA of the CDR3: TGTGCCAGCCAAGGGCTGAACACTGAAGCTTTCTTT. The chain uses TRBV7-9 and TRBJ1-1; D gene ambiguous. CDR1 and CDR2 from the germline V gene are SEHNR and FQNEAQ (reference sequence). This CDR3 has 12 residues. Trimming took off 8 bases at V and 0 bases at J, with 7 bases between the two ends. The full variable domain, in which reference TRBV7-9 and TRBJ1-1 provide the parts outside the CDR3, is DTGVSQNPRHKITKRGQNVTFRCDPISEHNRLYWYRQTLGQGPEFLTYFQNEAQLEKSRLLSDRFSAERPKGSFSTLEIQRTEQGDSAMYLCASQGLNTEAFFGQGTRLTVV.

CDR3 region: CSVPGTGNGYTF. The DNA for the CDR3 is TGCAGCGTTCCAGGGACAGGGAATGGCTACACCTTC. The chain joins TRBV29-1 to TRBJ1-2; 9 nucleotides match TRBD1. V was clipped by 5 bases and J by 6 bases; unmatched bases: 4. The CDR3 extends over 12 amino acids. Germline assignment: CDR1 SQVTM and CDR2 ANQGSEA.

The genes are TRBV28 and TRBJ2-7; TRBD2 matches at 7 bases. V lost 2 bases to trimming and J lost 3 bases; unmatched junction nucleotides: 10. The CDR3 sequence is 16 residues long. In germline, CDR1 is MDHEN, CDR2 SYDVKM. The CDR3: CASSLKGLTSFYEQYF. CDR3 DNA sequence: TGTGCCAGCAGTTTAAAGGGCCTGACTAGCTTCTACGAGCAGTACTTC.

The chain has TRBV6-6 and TRBJ2-3, with D unclear. Trimming took off 0 bases at V and 1 base at J, with 11 bases between the two ends. Germline values: CDR1 MNHNY, CDR2 SVGAGI (reference sequence). This CDR3 has 16 amino acids. The CDR3 DNA follows: TGTGCCAGCAGTTACTCTAGGAGATTGGGCACAGATACGCAGTATTTT. Translation: CASSYSRRLGTDTQYF.

The chain is built from TRBV11-3 and TRBJ2-7, with 11 bases fitting TRBD2. The germline V gene encodes CDR1 SGHNT and CDR2 YENEEA. The CDR3 sequence is 16 residues long. Unmatched junction bases numbered 7, after V lost 2 bases and J lost 4 bases. The CDR3 sequence is CASSLFPPSGGYEQYF. For the CDR3, the DNA is TGTGCCAGCAGCTTATTCCCTCCTAGCGGGGGGTACGAGCAGTACTTC.

The chain recombines TRBV6-5 with TRBJ2-5, with D possibly matching TRBD2 (6 bases). The V gene's germline CDR1 is MNHEY and CDR2 SVGAGI. The CDR3 length is 12 residues. Trimming shortened V by 8 bases and J by 5 bases, and 12 bases separated the two germline ends. Here the CDR3 DNA reads TGTGCCAGCTCACCCGGAGGGGAGACCCAGTACTTC. This encodes CASSPGGETQYF.